This T cell receptor beta chain is from a study of cytomegalovirus exposure and HLA in healthy donors. Turning to the study itself: Earlier findings included 117 million unique TCR beta sequences obtained from 150 million to 200 million T cells.

A multiplex PCR was run with 60 Vbeta primers and 13 Jbeta primers. Profiling relied on immunoSEQ multiplex PCR, and the TCRdb table lists in-frame clones only, not all of them. The data hold about 65,000 clones, with around four fifths observed a single time. Trimming cost V 8 bases and J 4 bases; bases outside gene matches: 7. Germline V CDR1 and CDR2: SNHLY, FYNNEI. The CDR3 consists of 14 residues. Study-wide findings and caveats: There were some V segments, including TRBV6-2 and TRBV6-3, excluded as indistinguishable.

Points on this clone: Its antigen is undetermined.

Sequenced material: PBMCs. This rearrangement joins TRBV2 to TRBJ1-5; TRBD1 matches 8 bases. The TCR originated in a girl aged 10 to 17 in good health and CMV-seropositive. CDR3 in DNA: TGTGCCAGCGTCAACCAGGGGGCTAATCAGCCCCAGCATTTT. Protein sequence: CASVNQGANQPQHF. The whole variable domain, filled in from reference TRBV2 and TRBJ1-5, reads EPEVTQTPSHQVTQMGQEVILRCVPISNHLYFYWYRQILGQKVEFLVSFYNNEISEKSEIFDDQFSVERPDGSNFTLKIRSTKLEDSAMYFCASVNQGANQPQHFGDGTRLSIL.